This T cell receptor (beta chain) was sequenced for a study of cytomegalovirus exposure and HLA in healthy donors. There are 15 residues in the CDR3. The ends were cut back, 6 bases at V and 4 bases at J, with 15 bases in the middle. Germline V gives CDR1 WSHSY, CDR2 SAAADI. Amplification used 60 Vbeta primers and 13 Jbeta primers. TCRdb's table, derived via immunoSEQ multiplex PCR, lists solely in-frame clones and lacks some. The table has around 120,000 clones, 81% seen once. The table lists this clone with a count of one. The material sequenced was PBMCs. The chain employs TRBV10-2 and TRBJ2-2; a weak D match, TRBD2 (6 bases). This receptor was taken from a woman aged 40 to 50 in good health and CMV-seropositive. The CDR3 DNA reads TGCGCCAGCAGGGTGGGGGGAAGCGGCACCGGGGAGCTGTTTTTT. Its translation: CASRVGGSGTGELFF.